This T cell receptor beta chain was observed in a study of blood T cell repertoires in COVID-19. Clones were read by immunoSEQ multiplex PCR, and TCRdb kept only the in-frame ones, dropping some. This table holds about 310,000 clones, around nine tenths found once. The CDR3 consists of 13 residues. Per germline, CDR1 MNHEY and CDR2 SMNVEV (reference sequence). The V end lost 6 bases, the J end lost 1 base, and 8 bases lay between the germline ends. This clone showed up just a few times. The chain links TRBV27 to TRBJ2-3, with D possibly matching TRBD1 (5 bases). This TCR came from a man over 45 with active or convalescent COVID-19. Source material: peripheral blood. CDR3 sequence: CASRWGGTDTQYF. CDR3 coding DNA: TGTGCCAGCAGATGGGGCGGCACAGATACGCAGTATTTT.